This T cell receptor (beta chain) was identified in a study of blood T cells in healthy people across ages. A sample-barcoded 5' primer and a J-beta primer mix were used in a second PCR of about 7 to 12 cycles. Researchers report that each sample yielded at least 2.5 million CDR3-containing paired-end reads. TCRdb re-derived calls from the 5' RACE reads in MiXCR, one entry per CDR3 protein. Of about 930,000 distinct CDR3 sequences in the sample, roughly 29% were seen once. Study-wide results and limits: CMV infection status of these donors was not known.

Concerning this clonotype: Its target is unknown.

The junction had 16 bases not matched to a gene; V was cut back by 7 bases and J by 7 bases. This CDR3 has 15 amino acids. Germline CDR1 reads SQVTM; CDR2 reads ANQGSEA. These sequences were also reported in another study, on T cells of mothers and their children.

The origin of this receptor is a woman aged 40 to 49 in good health. Sequenced sample: blood. This chain connects TRBV29-1 to TRBJ2-1; 7 nucleotides line up with TRBD2. The CDR3 DNA follows: TGCAGCGCCACTGGTGGGGCGCGGACTAGTAATGAGCAGTTCTTC. Its protein product is CSATGGARTSNEQFF.